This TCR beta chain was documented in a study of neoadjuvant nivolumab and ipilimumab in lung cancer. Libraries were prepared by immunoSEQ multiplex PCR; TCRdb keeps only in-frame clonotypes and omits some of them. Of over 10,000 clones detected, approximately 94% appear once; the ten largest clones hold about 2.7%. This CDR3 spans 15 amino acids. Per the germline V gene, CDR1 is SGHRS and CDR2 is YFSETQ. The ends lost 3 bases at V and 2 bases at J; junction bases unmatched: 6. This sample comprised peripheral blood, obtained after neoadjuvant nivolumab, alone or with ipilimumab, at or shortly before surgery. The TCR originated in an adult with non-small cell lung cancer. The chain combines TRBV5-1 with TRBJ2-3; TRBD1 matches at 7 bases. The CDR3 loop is CASSYLTGNTDTQYF. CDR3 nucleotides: TGCGCCAGCAGCTACCTGACAGGGAACACAGATACGCAGTATTTT. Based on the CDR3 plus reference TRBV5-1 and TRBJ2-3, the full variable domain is KAGVTQTPRYLIKTRGQQVTLSCSPISGHRSVSWYQQTPGQGLQFLFEYFSETQRNKGNFPGRFSGRQFSNSRSEMNVSTLELGDSALYLCASSYLTGNTDTQYFGPGTRLTVL.